A selection of T cell receptor beta chains follows, all from one sample in a study of Ad26.COV2.S vaccination and SARS-CoV-2 variants. TCRdb's copy holds only in-frame clones and misses some; the assay was immunoSEQ multiplex PCR. The sample carries 43,000 or so clones, 65% to 90% recorded once. This sample comprised peripheral blood, obtained after recovery from COVID-19. These receptors all stem from a human donor who had recovered from COVID-19. The CDR3 runs from the conserved cysteine through the conserved F or W. The D gene is left open where the match is weak. Where a row states a size, it is once, few, many or the class of an expanded clone; other rows omit it.

J gene: TRBJ2-3
clone size: -
D gene: -
V gene: TRBV5-6
CDR3 protein: CASSLTERDTQYF
CDR3 DNA: TGTGCCAGCAGCTTGACAGAGAGGGATACGCAGTATTTT

J gene: TRBJ2-1
clone size: many
D gene: TRBD2
V gene: TRBV7-8
CDR3 protein: CASSFGTSGRLRPYNEQFF
CDR3 DNA: TGTGCCAGCAGCTTTGGGACTAGCGGGAGACTAAGGCCCTACAATGAGCAGTTCTTC

J gene: TRBJ2-2
clone size: -
D gene: TRBD2
V gene: TRBV18
CDR3 protein: CASSPAGLAVNTGELFF
CDR3 DNA: TGTGCCAGCTCACCGGCCGGACTAGCGGTGAACACCGGGGAGCTGTTTTTT

J gene: TRBJ2-5
clone size: -
D gene: -
V gene: TRBV19
CDR3 protein: CASSGGLTQETQYF
CDR3 DNA: TGTGCCAGTAGTGGAGGCTTAACCCAAGAGACCCAGTACTTC

J gene: TRBJ1-1
clone size: -
D gene: TRBD1
V gene: TRBV11-2
CDR3 protein: CASSWGQTMNTEAFF
CDR3 DNA: TGTGCCAGCAGCTGGGGACAGACTATGAACACTGAAGCTTTCTTT

J gene: TRBJ2-1
clone size: -
D gene: TRBD2
V gene: TRBV6-5
CDR3 protein: CASKTSGGSEQFF
CDR3 DNA: TGTGCCAGCAAAACTAGCGGGGGGAGTGAGCAGTTCTTC

J gene: TRBJ1-1
clone size: -
D gene: TRBD1
V gene: TRBV18
CDR3 protein: CASSDRTGLDTEAFF
CDR3 DNA: TGTGCCAGCTCAGATCGGACAGGCCTGGACACTGAAGCTTTCTTT

J gene: TRBJ1-2
clone size: -
D gene: -
V gene: TRBV29-1
CDR3 protein: CSGLGGAVYGYTF
CDR3 DNA: TGCAGCGGATTAGGGGGGGCCGTATATGGCTACACCTTC

J gene: TRBJ2-3
clone size: -
D gene: -
V gene: TRBV25-1
CDR3 protein: CASSLMGGSTDTQYF
CDR3 DNA: TGTGCCAGCAGTTTAATGGGGGGTAGCACAGATACGCAGTATTTT

J gene: TRBJ2-3
clone size: -
D gene: TRBD1
V gene: TRBV4-1
CDR3 protein: CASSLRTGLGTDTQYF
CDR3 DNA: TGCGCCAGCAGCCTCCGGACAGGGCTGGGCACAGATACGCAGTATTTT

J gene: TRBJ2-7
clone size: -
D gene: -
V gene: TRBV2
CDR3 protein: CASRETSYEQYF
CDR3 DNA: TGTGCCAGCAGGGAGACTTCCTACGAGCAGTACTTC

J gene: TRBJ2-3
clone size: -
D gene: -
V gene: TRBV10-1
CDR3 protein: CASSESTGSFADTQYF
CDR3 DNA: TGCGCCAGCAGTGAGTCTACAGGTTCTTTCGCAGATACGCAGTATTTT

J gene: TRBJ2-7
clone size: -
D gene: -
V gene: TRBV10-1
CDR3 protein: CASSRLVEYEQYF
CDR3 DNA: TGCGCCAGCAGTCGGCTAGTTGAATACGAGCAGTACTTC

J gene: TRBJ2-7
clone size: -
D gene: -
V gene: TRBV5-1
CDR3 protein: CASSFNRAHEQYF
CDR3 DNA: TGCGCCAGCAGCTTTAACAGGGCCCACGAGCAGTACTTC

J gene: TRBJ1-5
clone size: -
D gene: -
V gene: TRBV27
CDR3 protein: CASSLSPGRQPQHF
CDR3 DNA: TGTGCCAGCAGTTTATCTCCGGGGCGTCAGCCCCAGCATTTT

J gene: TRBJ1-1
clone size: once
D gene: -
V gene: TRBV19
CDR3 protein: CASSIVRGLGTEAFF
CDR3 DNA: TGTGCCAGTAGTATAGTCAGGGGCTTGGGCACTGAAGCTTTCTTT

J gene: TRBJ2-1
clone size: -
D gene: -
V gene: TRBV5-1
CDR3 protein: CASRPMGHTNEQFF
CDR3 DNA: TGCGCCAGCAGGCCAATGGGACACACCAATGAGCAGTTCTTC

J gene: TRBJ1-6
clone size: -
D gene: -
V gene: TRBV7-8
CDR3 protein: CASRWTALDSPLHF
CDR3 DNA: TGTGCCAGCAGGTGGACGGCCCTGGATTCACCCCTCCACTTT

J gene: TRBJ1-1
clone size: -
D gene: TRBD1
V gene: TRBV24-1
CDR3 protein: CATSETGDETEAFF
CDR3 DNA: TGTGCCACCAGTGAAACAGGGGATGAGACTGAAGCTTTCTTT

J gene: TRBJ2-7
clone size: -
D gene: -
V gene: TRBV6-1
CDR3 protein: CASSEGGLSNYEQYF
CDR3 DNA: TGTGCCAGCAGTGAAGGGGGACTTTCTAACTACGAGCAGTACTTC

J gene: TRBJ1-1
clone size: -
D gene: -
V gene: TRBV20-1
CDR3 protein: CRAAEGRAFF
CDR3 DNA: TGCAGAGCAGCTGAGGGTAGGGCTTTCTTT

J gene: TRBJ1-5
clone size: -
D gene: -
V gene: TRBV27
CDR3 protein: CASSLSRGGQPQHF
CDR3 DNA: TGTGCCAGCAGTTTATCCAGGGGAGGACAGCCCCAGCATTTT

J gene: TRBJ2-7
clone size: few
D gene: TRBD1
V gene: TRBV28
CDR3 protein: CASRGQGEYEQYF
CDR3 DNA: TGTGCCAGCAGAGGACAGGGGGAATACGAGCAGTACTTC

J gene: TRBJ1-1
clone size: -
D gene: -
V gene: TRBV14
CDR3 protein: CASSPFDPGPLNTEAFF
CDR3 DNA: TGTGCCAGCAGCCCCTTTGATCCAGGGCCCCTGAACACTGAAGCTTTCTTT

J gene: TRBJ2-5
clone size: once
D gene: -
V gene: TRBV20-1
CDR3 protein: CSALRETQYF
CDR3 DNA: TGCAGTGCTCTTAGGGAGACCCAGTACTTC

J gene: TRBJ2-1
clone size: -
D gene: TRBD2
V gene: TRBV6-6
CDR3 protein: CASSPRLAGYNEQFF
CDR3 DNA: TGTGCCAGCAGCCCCAGACTAGCGGGGTACAATGAGCAGTTCTTC

J gene: TRBJ1-2
clone size: -
D gene: TRBD1
V gene: TRBV2
CDR3 protein: CARYPRDRNFNYGYTF
CDR3 DNA: TGTGCCAGGTACCCACGGGACAGGAATTTTAACTATGGCTACACCTTC

J gene: TRBJ1-2
clone size: -
D gene: TRBD1
V gene: TRBV19
CDR3 protein: CASSIPWDRNYGYTF
CDR3 DNA: TGTGCCAGTAGTATTCCCTGGGACAGGAATTATGGCTACACCTTC

J gene: TRBJ1-4
clone size: -
D gene: -
V gene: TRBV12-3/TRBV12-4
CDR3 protein: CASSFHNDEKLFF
CDR3 DNA: TGTGCCAGCAGTTTTCACAACGATGAAAAACTGTTTTTT

J gene: TRBJ1-5
clone size: -
D gene: TRBD1
V gene: TRBV19
CDR3 protein: CASSYRGREVGQPQHF
CDR3 DNA: TGTGCCAGTAGTTACAGGGGTCGGGAAGTAGGTCAGCCCCAGCATTTT

J gene: TRBJ1-4
clone size: -
D gene: -
V gene: TRBV5-1
CDR3 protein: CASSLVDAPGEKLFF
CDR3 DNA: TGCGCCAGCAGCTTGGTTGACGCTCCTGGCGAAAAACTGTTTTTT